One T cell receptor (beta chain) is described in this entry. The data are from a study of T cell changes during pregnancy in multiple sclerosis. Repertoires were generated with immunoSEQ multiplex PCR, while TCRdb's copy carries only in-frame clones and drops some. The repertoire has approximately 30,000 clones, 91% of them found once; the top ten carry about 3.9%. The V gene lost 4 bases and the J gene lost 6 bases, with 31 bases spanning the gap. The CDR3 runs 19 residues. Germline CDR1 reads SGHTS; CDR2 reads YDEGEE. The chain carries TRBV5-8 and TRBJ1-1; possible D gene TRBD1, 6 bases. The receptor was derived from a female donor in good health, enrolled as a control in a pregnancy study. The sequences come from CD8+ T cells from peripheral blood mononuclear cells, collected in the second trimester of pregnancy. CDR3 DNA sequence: TGTGCCAGCAGCCCCGGGAGGACAGAGGACAGCCTAAGAAAACCTGAAGCTTTCTTT. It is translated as CASSPGRTEDSLRKPEAFF.